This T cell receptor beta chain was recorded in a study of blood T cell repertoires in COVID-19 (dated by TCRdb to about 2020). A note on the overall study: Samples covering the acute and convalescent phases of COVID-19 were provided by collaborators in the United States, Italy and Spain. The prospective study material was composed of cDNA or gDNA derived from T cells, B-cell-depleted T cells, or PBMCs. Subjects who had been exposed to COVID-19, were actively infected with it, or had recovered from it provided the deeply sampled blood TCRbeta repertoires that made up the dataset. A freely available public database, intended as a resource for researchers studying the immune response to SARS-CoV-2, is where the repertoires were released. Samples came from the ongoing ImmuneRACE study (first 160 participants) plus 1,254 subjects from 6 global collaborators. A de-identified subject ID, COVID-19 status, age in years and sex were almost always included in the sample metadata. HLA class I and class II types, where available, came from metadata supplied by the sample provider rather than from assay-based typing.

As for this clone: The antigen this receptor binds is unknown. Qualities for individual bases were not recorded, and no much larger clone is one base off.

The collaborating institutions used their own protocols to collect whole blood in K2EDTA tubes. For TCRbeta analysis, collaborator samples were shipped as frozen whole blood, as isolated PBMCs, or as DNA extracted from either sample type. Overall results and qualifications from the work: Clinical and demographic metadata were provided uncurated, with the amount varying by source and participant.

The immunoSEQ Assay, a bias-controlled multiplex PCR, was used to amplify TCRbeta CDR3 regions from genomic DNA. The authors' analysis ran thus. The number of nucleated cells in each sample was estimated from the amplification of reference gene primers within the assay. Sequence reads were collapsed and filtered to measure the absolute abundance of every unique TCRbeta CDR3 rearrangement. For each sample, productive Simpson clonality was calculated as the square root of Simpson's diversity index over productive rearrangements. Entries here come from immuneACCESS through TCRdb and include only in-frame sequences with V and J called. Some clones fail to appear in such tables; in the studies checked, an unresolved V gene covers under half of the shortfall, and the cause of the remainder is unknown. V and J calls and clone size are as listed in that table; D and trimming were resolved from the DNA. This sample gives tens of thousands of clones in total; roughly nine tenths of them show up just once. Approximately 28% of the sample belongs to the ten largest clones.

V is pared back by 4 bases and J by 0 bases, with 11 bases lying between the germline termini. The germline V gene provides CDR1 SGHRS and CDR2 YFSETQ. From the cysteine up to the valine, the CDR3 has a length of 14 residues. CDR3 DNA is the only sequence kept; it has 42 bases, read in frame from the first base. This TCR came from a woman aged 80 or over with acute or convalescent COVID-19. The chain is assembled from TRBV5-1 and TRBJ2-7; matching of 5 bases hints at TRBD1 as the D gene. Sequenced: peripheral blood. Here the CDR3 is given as CASSPQGSSYEQYV. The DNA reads TGCGCCAGCAGCCCCCAGGGCAGCTCCTACGAGCAGTACGTC.